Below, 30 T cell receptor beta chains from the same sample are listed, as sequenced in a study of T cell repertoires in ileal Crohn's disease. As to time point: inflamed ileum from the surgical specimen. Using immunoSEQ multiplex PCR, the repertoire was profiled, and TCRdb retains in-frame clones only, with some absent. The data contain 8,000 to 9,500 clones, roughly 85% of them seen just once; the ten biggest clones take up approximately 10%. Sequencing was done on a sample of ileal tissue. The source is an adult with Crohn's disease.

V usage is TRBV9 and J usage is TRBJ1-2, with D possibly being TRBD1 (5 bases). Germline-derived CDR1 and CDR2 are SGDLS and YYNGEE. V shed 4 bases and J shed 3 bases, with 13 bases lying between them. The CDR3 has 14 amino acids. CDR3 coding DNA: TGTGCCAGCAGCCCCCGGATAGGGGACTATGGCTACACCTTC. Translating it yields CASSPRIGDYGYTF.

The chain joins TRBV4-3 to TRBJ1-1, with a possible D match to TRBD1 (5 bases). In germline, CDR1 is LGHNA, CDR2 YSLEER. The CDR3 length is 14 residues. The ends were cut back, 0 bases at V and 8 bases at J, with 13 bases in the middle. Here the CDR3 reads CASSQDEGSLEAFF. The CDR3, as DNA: TGCGCCAGCAGCCAAGACGAGGGGAGTCTGGAAGCTTTCTTT.

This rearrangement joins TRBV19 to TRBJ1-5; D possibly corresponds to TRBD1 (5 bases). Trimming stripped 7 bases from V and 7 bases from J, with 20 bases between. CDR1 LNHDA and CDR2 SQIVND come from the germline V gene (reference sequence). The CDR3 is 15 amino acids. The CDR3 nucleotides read TGTGCCAGTATGGCGCGGGGGGGAAGGGAACAGCCCCAGCATTTT. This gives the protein CASMARGGREQPQHF.

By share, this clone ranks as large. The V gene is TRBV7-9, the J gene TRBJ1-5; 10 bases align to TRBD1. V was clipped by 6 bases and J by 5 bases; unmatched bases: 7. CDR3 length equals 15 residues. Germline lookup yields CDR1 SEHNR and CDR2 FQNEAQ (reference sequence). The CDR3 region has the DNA TGTGCCAGCAGTTCCGACAGGGGGCCCCATCAGCCCCAGCATTTT. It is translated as CASSSDRGPHQPQHF. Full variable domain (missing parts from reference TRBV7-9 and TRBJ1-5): DTGVSQNPRHKITKRGQNVTFRCDPISEHNRLYWYRQTLGQGPEFLTYFQNEAQLEKSRLLSDRFSAERPKGSFSTLEIQRTEQGDSAMYLCASSSDRGPHQPQHFGDGTRLSIL.

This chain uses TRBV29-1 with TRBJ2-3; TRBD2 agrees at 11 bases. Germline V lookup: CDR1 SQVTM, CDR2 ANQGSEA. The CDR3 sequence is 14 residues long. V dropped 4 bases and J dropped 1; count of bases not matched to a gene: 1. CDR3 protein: CSVGGLAGTDTQYF. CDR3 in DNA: TGCAGCGTTGGGGGACTAGCGGGCACAGATACGCAGTATTTT.

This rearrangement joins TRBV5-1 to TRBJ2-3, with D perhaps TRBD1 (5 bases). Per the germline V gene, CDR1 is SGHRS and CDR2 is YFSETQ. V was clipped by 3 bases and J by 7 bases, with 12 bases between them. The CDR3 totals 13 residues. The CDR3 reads CASSSTGEHTQYF. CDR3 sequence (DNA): TGCGCCAGCAGCTCAACAGGAGAACATACGCAGTATTTT. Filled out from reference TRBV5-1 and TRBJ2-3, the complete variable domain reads KAGVTQTPRYLIKTRGQQVTLSCSPISGHRSVSWYQQTPGQGLQFLFEYFSETQRNKGNFPGRFSGRQFSNSRSEMNVSTLELGDSALYLCASSSTGEHTQYFGPGTRLTVL.

CDR3 amino acids: CASSIRPGAGNQPQHF. The CDR3 DNA sequence: TGTGCCAGTAGTATCCGGCCGGGGGCGGGCAATCAGCCCCAGCATTTT. The V call is TRBV19, the J call TRBJ1-5; TRBD1 is a possible D gene (6 bases). The CDR3 is made up of 16 amino acids. V dropped 3 bases and J dropped 2 bases, with 14 bases sitting between them. Germline CDR1 and CDR2: LNHDA and SQIVND (reference sequence).

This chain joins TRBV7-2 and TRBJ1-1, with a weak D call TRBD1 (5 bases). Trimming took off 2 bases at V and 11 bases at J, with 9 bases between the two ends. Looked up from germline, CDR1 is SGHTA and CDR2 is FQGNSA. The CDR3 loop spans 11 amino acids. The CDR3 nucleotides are TGTGCCAGCAGCTTAAGGGGTCCGGCTTTCTTT. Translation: CASSLRGPAFF.

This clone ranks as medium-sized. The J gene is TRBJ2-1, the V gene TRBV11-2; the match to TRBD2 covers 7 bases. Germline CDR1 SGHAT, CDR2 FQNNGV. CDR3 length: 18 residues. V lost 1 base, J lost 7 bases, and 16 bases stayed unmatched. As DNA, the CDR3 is TGTGCCAGCAGCTTAGTCTTCGGGTCTGGCGGGAGCTGGAATGAGCAGTTCTTC. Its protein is CASSLVFGSGGSWNEQFF.

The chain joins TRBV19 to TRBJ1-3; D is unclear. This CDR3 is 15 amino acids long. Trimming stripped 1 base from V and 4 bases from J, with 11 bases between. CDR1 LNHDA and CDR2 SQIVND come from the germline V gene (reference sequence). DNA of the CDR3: TGTGCCAGTAGTATAGGCCCAGGCGCGGGAAACACCATATATTTT. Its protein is CASSIGPGAGNTIYF.

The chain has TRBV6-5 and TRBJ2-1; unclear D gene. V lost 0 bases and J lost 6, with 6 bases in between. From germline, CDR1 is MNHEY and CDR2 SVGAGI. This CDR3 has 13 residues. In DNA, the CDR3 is TGTGCCAGCAGTTACTCGAACCCCAATGAGCAGTTCTTC. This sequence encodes CASSYSNPNEQFF.

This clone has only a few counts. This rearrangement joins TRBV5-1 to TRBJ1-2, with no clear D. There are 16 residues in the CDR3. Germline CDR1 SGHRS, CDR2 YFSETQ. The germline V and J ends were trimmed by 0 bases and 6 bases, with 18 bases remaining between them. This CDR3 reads CASSLGAKAAGDGYTF. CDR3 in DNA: TGCGCCAGCAGCTTGGGCGCCAAGGCGGCGGGCGATGGCTACACCTTC.

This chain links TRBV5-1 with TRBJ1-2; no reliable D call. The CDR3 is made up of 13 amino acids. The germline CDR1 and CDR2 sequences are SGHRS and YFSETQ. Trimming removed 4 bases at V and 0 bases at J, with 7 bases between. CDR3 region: CASSPGTNYGYTF. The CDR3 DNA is TGCGCCAGCAGCCCGGGGACTAACTATGGCTACACCTTC.

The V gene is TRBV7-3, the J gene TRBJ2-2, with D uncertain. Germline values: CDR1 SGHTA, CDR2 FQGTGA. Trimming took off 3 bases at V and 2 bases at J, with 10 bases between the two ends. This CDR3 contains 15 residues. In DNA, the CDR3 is TGTGCCAGCAGCTTGGTCCTTACAAACACCGGGGAGCTGTTTTTT. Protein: CASSLVLTNTGELFF. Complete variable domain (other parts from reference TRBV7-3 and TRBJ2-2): GAGVSQTPSNKVTEKGKYVELRCDPISGHTALYWYRQSLGQGPEFLIYFQGTGAADDSGLPNDRFFAVRPEGSVSTLKIQRTERGDSAVYLCASSLVLTNTGELFFGEGSRLTVL.

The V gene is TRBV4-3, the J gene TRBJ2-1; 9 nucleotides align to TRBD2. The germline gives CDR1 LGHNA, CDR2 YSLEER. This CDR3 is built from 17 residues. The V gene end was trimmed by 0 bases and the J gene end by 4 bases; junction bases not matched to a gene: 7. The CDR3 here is CASSQEDASGVYNEQFF. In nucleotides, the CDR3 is TGCGCCAGCAGCCAAGAGGATGCTAGCGGGGTTTACAATGAGCAGTTCTTC.

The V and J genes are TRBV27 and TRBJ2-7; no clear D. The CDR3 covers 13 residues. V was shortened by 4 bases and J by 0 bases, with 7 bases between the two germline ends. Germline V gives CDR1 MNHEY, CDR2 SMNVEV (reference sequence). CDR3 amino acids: CASSCYVSYEQYF. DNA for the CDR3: TGTGCCAGCAGTTGTTATGTCTCCTACGAGCAGTACTTC.

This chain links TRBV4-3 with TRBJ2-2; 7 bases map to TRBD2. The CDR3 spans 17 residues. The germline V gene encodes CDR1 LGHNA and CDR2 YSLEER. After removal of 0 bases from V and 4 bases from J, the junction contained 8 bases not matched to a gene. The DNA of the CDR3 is TGCGCCAGCAGCCAAGATCAATCGTGGGAGGGCACCGGGGAGCTGTTTTTT. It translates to CASSQDQSWEGTGELFF.

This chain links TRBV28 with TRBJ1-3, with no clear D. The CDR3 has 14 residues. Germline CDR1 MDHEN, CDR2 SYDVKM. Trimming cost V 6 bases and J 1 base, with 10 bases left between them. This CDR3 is CASSPPFSGNTIYF. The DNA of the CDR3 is TGTGCCAGCAGCCCTCCTTTTTCTGGAAACACCATATATTTT.

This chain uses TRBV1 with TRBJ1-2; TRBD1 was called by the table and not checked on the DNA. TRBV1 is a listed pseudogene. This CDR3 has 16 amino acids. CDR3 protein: CTSSQDRIWAFDGYTF. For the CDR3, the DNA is TGCACCAGCAGCCAAGATAGGATTTGGGCATTCGATGGCTACACCTTC.

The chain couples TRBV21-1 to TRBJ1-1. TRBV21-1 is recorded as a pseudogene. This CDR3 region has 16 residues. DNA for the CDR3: TGTGCCAGCAGAGGCGGGATAGCCACAATTCGCACTGAAGCTTTCTTT. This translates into CASRGGIATIRTEAFF.

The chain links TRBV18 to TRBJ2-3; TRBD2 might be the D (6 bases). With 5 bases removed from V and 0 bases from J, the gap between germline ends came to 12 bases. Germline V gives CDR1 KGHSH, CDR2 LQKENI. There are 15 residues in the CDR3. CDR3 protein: CASSGEDYSTDTQYF. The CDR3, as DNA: TGTGCCAGCTCAGGAGAGGACTATAGCACAGATACGCAGTATTTT. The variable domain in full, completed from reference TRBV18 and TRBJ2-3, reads NAGVMQNPRHLVRRRGQEARLRCSPMKGHSHVYWYRQLPEEGLKFMVYLQKENIIDESGMPKERFSAEFPKEGPSILRIQQVVRGDSAAYFCASSGEDYSTDTQYFGPGTRLTVL.

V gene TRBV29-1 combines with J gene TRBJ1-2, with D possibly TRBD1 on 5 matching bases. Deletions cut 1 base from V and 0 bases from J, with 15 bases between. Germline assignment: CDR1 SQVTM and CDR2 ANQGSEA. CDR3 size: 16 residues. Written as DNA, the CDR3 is TGCAGCGTTGAAGCTTGGAACCGGGGGTCTAACTATGGCTACACCTTC. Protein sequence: CSVEAWNRGSNYGYTF.

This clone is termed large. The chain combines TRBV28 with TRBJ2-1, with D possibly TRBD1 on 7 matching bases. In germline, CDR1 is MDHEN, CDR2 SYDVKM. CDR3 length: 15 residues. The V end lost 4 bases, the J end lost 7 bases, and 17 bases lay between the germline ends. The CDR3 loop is CASSSDTPGGNEQFF. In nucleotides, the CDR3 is TGTGCCAGCAGTTCCGATACGCCAGGGGGGAATGAGCAGTTCTTC.

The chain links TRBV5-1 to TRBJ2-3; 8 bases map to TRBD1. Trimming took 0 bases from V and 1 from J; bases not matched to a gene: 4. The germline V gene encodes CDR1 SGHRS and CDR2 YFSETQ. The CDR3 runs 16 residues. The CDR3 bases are TGCGCCAGCAGCTTGGGCTCGACAGGGGGCACAGATACGCAGTATTTT. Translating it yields CASSLGSTGGTDTQYF.

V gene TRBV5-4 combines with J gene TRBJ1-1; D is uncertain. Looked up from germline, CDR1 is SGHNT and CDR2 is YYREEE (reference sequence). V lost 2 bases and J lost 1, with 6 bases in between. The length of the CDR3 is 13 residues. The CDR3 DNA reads TGTGCCAGCAGCTTTAGGCCGAACACTGAAGCTTTCTTT. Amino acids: CASSFRPNTEAFF.

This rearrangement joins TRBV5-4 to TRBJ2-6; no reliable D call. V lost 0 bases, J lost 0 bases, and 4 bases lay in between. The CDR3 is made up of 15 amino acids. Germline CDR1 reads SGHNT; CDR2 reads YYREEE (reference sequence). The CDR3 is CASSLAGSGANVLTF. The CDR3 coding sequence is TGTGCCAGCAGCTTGGCAGGCTCTGGGGCCAACGTCCTGACTTTC. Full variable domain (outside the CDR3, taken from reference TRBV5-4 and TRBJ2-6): ETGVTQSPTHLIKTRGQQVTLRCSSQSGHNTVSWYQQALGQGPQFIFQYYREEENGRGNFPPRFSGLQFPNYSSELNVNALELDDSALYLCASSLAGSGANVLTFGAGSRLTVL.

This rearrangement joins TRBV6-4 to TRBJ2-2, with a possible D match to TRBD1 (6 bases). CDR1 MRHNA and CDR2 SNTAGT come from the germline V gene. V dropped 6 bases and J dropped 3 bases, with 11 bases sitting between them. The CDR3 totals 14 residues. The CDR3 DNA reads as TGTGCCAGCAGAACAGGGTGGGACACCGGGGAGCTGTTTTTT. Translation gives CASRTGWDTGELFF.

CDR3 nucleotides: TGTGCCAGTAGTATCGGGATTACGGGCACCGGGGAGCTGTTTTTT. As protein: CASSIGITGTGELFF. The rearrangement uses TRBV19 and TRBJ2-2, with TRBD2 as a possible D gene (5 bases). CDR3 length: 15 residues. V gave up 3 bases and J gave up 4 bases, with 12 bases separating them. Germline-derived CDR1 and CDR2 are LNHDA and SQIVND (reference sequence).

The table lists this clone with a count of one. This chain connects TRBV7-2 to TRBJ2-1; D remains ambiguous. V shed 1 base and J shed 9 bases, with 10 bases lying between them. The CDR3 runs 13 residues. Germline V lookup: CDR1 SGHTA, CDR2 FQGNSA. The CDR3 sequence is CASSLGGWREQFF. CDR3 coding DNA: TGTGCCAGCAGCTTAGGTGGATGGCGTGAGCAGTTCTTC.

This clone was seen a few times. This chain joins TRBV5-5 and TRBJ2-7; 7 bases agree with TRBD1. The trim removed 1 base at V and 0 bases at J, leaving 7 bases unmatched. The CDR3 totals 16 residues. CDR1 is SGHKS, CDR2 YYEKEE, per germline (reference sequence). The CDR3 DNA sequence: TGTGCCAGCAGCTTGAACCCAGGGGGTAGCTCCTACGAGCAGTACTTC. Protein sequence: CASSLNPGGSSYEQYF. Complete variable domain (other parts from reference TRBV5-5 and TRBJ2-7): DAGVTQSPTHLIKTRGQQVTLRCSPISGHKSVSWYQQVLGQGPQFIFQYYEKEERGRGNFPDRFSARQFPNYSSELNVNALLLGDSALYLCASSLNPGGSSYEQYFGPGTRLTVT.